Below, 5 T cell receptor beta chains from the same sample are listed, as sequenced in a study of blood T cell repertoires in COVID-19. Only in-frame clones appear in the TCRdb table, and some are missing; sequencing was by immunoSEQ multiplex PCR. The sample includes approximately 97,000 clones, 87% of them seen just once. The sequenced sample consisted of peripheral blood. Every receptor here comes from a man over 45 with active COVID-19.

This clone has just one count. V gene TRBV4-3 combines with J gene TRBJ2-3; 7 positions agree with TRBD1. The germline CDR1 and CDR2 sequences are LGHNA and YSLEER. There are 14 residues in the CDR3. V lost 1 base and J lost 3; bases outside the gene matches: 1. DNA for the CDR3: TGCGCCAGCAGCCAAGCAGGGGGAACAGATACGCAGTATTTT. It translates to CASSQAGGTDTQYF.

In nucleotides, the CDR3 is TGTGCCAGCAGCCCGAGGCTCGGTTCACCCCTCCACTTT. Protein sequence: CASSPRLGSPLHF. This chain uses TRBV9 with TRBJ1-6; no clear D gene. V was clipped by 4 bases and J by 9 bases, with 11 bases between them. The germline V gene encodes CDR1 SGDLS and CDR2 YYNGEE. The CDR3 extends over 13 amino acids.

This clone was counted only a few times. The CDR3 DNA follows: TGTGCCAGCTCCATCAGGACAGGGGGCCTTTGGACGAACACCGGGGAGCTGTTTTTT. It translates to CASSIRTGGLWTNTGELFF. V and J are TRBV18 and TRBJ2-2; 11 nucleotides match TRBD1. The germline CDR1 and CDR2 sequences are KGHSH and LQKENI. The length of the CDR3 is 19 residues. J was trimmed by 0 bases and V by 6 bases; bases with no gene match: 12.

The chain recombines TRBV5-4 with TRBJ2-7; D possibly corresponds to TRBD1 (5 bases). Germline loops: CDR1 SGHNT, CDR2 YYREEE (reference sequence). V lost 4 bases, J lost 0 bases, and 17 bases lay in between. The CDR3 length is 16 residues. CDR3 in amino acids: CASSPRAGLSSYEQYF. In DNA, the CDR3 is TGTGCCAGCAGCCCCAGGGCCGGTCTTAGCTCCTACGAGCAGTACTTC.

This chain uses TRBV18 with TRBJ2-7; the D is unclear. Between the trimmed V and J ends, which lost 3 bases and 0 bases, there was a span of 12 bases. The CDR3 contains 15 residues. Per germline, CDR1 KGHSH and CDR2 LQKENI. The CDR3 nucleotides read TGTGCCAGCTCACCTGTGACACTGAGCTCCTACGAGCAGTACTTC. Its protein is CASSPVTLSSYEQYF.